The 6 T cell receptor beta chains given below trace back to one sample, sequenced in a study of cytomegalovirus exposure and HLA in healthy donors. PCR primers comprised 60 Vbeta and 13 Jbeta primers. Sequencing was performed with immunoSEQ multiplex PCR; in TCRdb, only in-frame clones are kept and a portion is missing. The table records about 84,000 clones, just under 80% of them present only once. What was sequenced was PBMCs. The receptors were sampled from a male donor in good health and CMV-seropositive.

The rearrangement links TRBV7-2 to TRBJ2-7; D gene ambiguous. V lost 0 bases to trimming and J lost 0 bases, with 12 bases between them. Germline V gene sequence: CDR1 SGHTA, CDR2 FQGNSA. CDR3 length: 16 residues. Here the CDR3 reads CASSLAASTTSYEQYF. CDR3 in DNA: TGTGCCAGCAGCTTAGCCGCAAGTACTACCTCCTACGAGCAGTACTTC.

This clone was counted between two and nine times. The gene calls are TRBV5-6 and TRBJ2-7, with 8 bases identical to TRBD2. Germline V lookup: CDR1 SGHDT, CDR2 YYEEEE. CDR3 length: 16 amino acids. J was trimmed by 0 bases and V by 0 bases; bases with no gene match: 5. The CDR3, as DNA: TGTGCCAGCAGCTTGGGGCTAGCGGGCCCCTCCTACGAGCAGTACTTC. As protein: CASSLGLAGPSYEQYF.

V is TRBV5-1 and J is TRBJ2-5; TRBD1 aligns across 8 bases. CDR1 and CDR2 from the germline V gene are SGHRS and YFSETQ. Trimming cost V 2 bases and J 0 bases; bases outside gene matches: 3. CDR3 size: 15 residues. CDR3 residues: CASSFTGGYQETQYF. CDR3 bases: TGCGCCAGCAGCTTTACAGGGGGGTACCAAGAGACCCAGTACTTC. Variable domain in full (rest from reference TRBV5-1 and TRBJ2-5): KAGVTQTPRYLIKTRGQQVTLSCSPISGHRSVSWYQQTPGQGLQFLFEYFSETQRNKGNFPGRFSGRQFSNSRSEMNVSTLELGDSALYLCASSFTGGYQETQYFGPGTRLLVL.

The chain recombines TRBV7-2 with TRBJ2-5, with D possibly matching TRBD2 (6 bases). Looked up from germline, CDR1 is SGHTA and CDR2 is FQGNSA. The CDR3 is 14 amino acids. V was trimmed by 5 bases and J by 4 bases, leaving 14 bases between them. The CDR3 nucleotides are TGTGCCAGCAGCGCCCAACGGGGGATAGAGACCCAGTACTTC. Protein: CASSAQRGIETQYF.

The chain joins TRBV7-3 to TRBJ2-1, with 7 bases fitting TRBD1. Germline trimming cut 4 bases from V and 7 bases from J; bases unmatched to any gene: 1. The CDR3 consists of 12 residues. Germline V CDR1 and CDR2: SGHTA, FQGTGA. The CDR3 protein is CASSSTGNEQFF. In DNA form, the CDR3 reads TGTGCCAGCAGCTCGACAGGGAATGAGCAGTTCTTC.

This sequence joins TRBV4-2 and TRBJ2-7; 10 bases agree with TRBD1. The J segment lost 3 bases and the V segment lost 4 bases, leaving 6 bases of the junction unmatched. Germline-derived CDR1 and CDR2 are LGHNA and YNFKEQ. The CDR3 runs to 15 residues. CDR3 in DNA: TGTGCCAGCAGCCGAACCGGGACAGGGGACTACGAGCAGTACTTC. Its protein product is CASSRTGTGDYEQYF.